These 20 T cell receptor beta chains were sequenced from one sample in a study of T cell responses to AZD1222 COVID-19 vaccine. Libraries were prepared by immunoSEQ multiplex PCR; TCRdb keeps only in-frame clonotypes and omits some of them. The sample yields more than 150,000 clones, approximately 91% seen once. Sequenced material: peripheral blood, taken on day 0 of AZD1222 vaccination. These TCRs come from an adult in good health.

The gene calls are TRBV10-2 and TRBJ1-3; the match to TRBD1 covers 10 bases. This CDR3 region has 13 residues. Germline V CDR1 and CDR2: WSHSY, SAAADI. V lost 10 bases and J lost 6; bases outside the gene matches: 6. The CDR3 protein is CATWDRGSNTIYF. CDR3 in DNA: TGCGCCACCTGGGACAGGGGCTCAAACACCATATATTTT.

This clone is a singleton in its sample. V gene TRBV10-1 combines with J gene TRBJ2-7; D is ambiguous. Germline CDR1 is WNHNN and CDR2 is SYGVQD (reference sequence). V was shortened by 4 bases and J by 12 bases, with 13 bases between the two germline ends. This CDR3 has 11 amino acids. CDR3 coding DNA: TGCGCCAGCAGTGTCCCTTCAATGGGGTACTTC. It yields the protein CASSVPSMGYF.

This chain links TRBV25-1 with TRBJ1-1; a weak D match, TRBD1 (5 bases). The CDR3 is made up of 13 amino acids. Germline CDR1 MGHDK, CDR2 SYGVNS. The V end was cut by 4 bases, the J end by 1 base, with 7 bases between. The CDR3 coding sequence is TGTGCCAGCAGTGTAACAGGGAACACTGAAGCTTTCTTT. Its translation: CASSVTGNTEAFF.

V is TRBV11-2 and J is TRBJ1-2; TRBD1 matches 11 bases. Germline trimming cut 1 base from V and 5 bases from J; bases unmatched to any gene: 9. The CDR3 is 17 amino acids. Germline V gives CDR1 SGHAT, CDR2 FQNNGV. The CDR3 spells CASSLVIPGTGGYGYTF. The CDR3 bases are TGTGCCAGCAGCTTAGTGATTCCCGGGACAGGGGGTTATGGCTACACCTTC.

The CDR3 nucleotides are TGCGCCAGCAGCTTGAGACTACCGACTAGCGGGGGCTACGAGCAGTACTTC. It codes for CASSLRLPTSGGYEQYF. The V call is TRBV5-1, the J call TRBJ2-7; 12 bases align to TRBD2. This CDR3 spans 17 amino acids. Per germline, CDR1 SGHRS and CDR2 YFSETQ. The junction had 8 bases not matched to a gene; V was cut back by 1 base and J by 3 bases.

This clone appeared a single time. The CDR3 here is CASGPQGTGDYEQYF. DNA of the CDR3: TGCGCCAGCGGGCCTCAGGGGACAGGGGACTACGAGCAGTACTTC. This chain uses TRBV5-1 with TRBJ2-7, with TRBD1 identical over 10 bases. This CDR3 region has 15 residues. CDR1 and CDR2 from the germline V gene are SGHRS and YFSETQ. V lost 7 bases, J lost 3 bases, and 10 bases stayed unmatched.

The chain recombines TRBV29-1 with TRBJ1-3; D gene unclear. From germline, CDR1 is SQVTM and CDR2 ANQGSEA. V was clipped by 4 bases and J by 1 base, with 11 bases between them. The CDR3 sequence is 14 residues long. This CDR3 reads CSVVWDNSGNTIYF. The CDR3 DNA reads TGCAGCGTTGTTTGGGATAATTCTGGAAACACCATATATTTT.

The chain couples TRBV27 to TRBJ2-7; D is ambiguous. Germline loops: CDR1 MNHEY, CDR2 SMNVEV (reference sequence). The length of the CDR3 is 11 residues. V was shortened by 4 bases and J by 2 bases, with 3 bases between the two germline ends. CDR3 DNA: TGTGCCAGCAGTTCCGCCTACGAGCAGTACTTC. It is translated as CASSSAYEQYF.

In its sample, this clone was seen once. This sequence joins TRBV5-1 and TRBJ2-5, with D uncertain. The CDR3 sequence is 13 residues long. V dropped 5 bases and J dropped 3 bases, with 11 bases sitting between them. Germline CDR1 reads SGHRS; CDR2 reads YFSETQ. CDR3: CASSPRLEETQYF. The DNA of the CDR3 is TGCGCCAGCAGTCCCCGGCTCGAAGAGACCCAGTACTTC.

The chain is built from TRBV6-1 and TRBJ2-2; D unresolved. The V gene lost 2 bases and the J gene lost 4 bases, with 5 bases spanning the gap. CDR3 size: 13 residues. Germline V gives CDR1 MNHNS, CDR2 SASEGT. The CDR3 loop is CASSEQATGELFF. In DNA form, the CDR3 reads TGTGCCAGCAGTGAACAGGCCACCGGGGAGCTGTTTTTT.

The chain is built from TRBV19 and TRBJ1-1, with D uncertain. CDR3 length: 16 residues. Germline-derived CDR1 and CDR2 are LNHDA and SQIVND (reference sequence). Trimming left V 1 base short and J 0 bases short, with 12 bases between. The CDR3 bases are TGTGCCAGTAGTATAGGTAAGGGTCCCCTGAACACTGAAGCTTTCTTT. This sequence encodes CASSIGKGPLNTEAFF.

The rearrangement uses TRBV6-5 and TRBJ1-1; D is undetermined. The CDR3 is made up of 13 amino acids. Germline V lookup: CDR1 MNHEY, CDR2 SVGAGI. The V end was cut by 11 bases, the J end by 2 bases, with 15 bases between. The CDR3 here is CAGESGFNTEAFF. CDR3 DNA: TGTGCCGGAGAGAGTGGCTTTAACACTGAAGCTTTCTTT.

The rearrangement links TRBV7-9 to TRBJ2-7; D unresolved. Germline V gives CDR1 SEHNR, CDR2 FQNEAQ (reference sequence). CDR3 length: 13 amino acids. Trimming pared 6 bases from V and 0 bases from J, leaving 9 bases between. CDR3 in amino acids: CASRAMDSYEQYF. DNA of the CDR3: TGTGCCAGCAGAGCAATGGACTCCTACGAGCAGTACTTC.

V and J are TRBV11-3 and TRBJ2-4; D is perhaps TRBD2 (6 bases). The CDR3 sequence is 16 residues long. The V and J ends lost 5 bases and 1 base respectively, with 15 bases between them. Germline CDR1 reads SGHNT; CDR2 reads YENEEA. For the CDR3, the DNA is TGTGCCAGCAGCCAAGGGGCCGGAGGGGCCAAAAACATTCAGTACTTC. It codes for CASSQGAGGAKNIQYF.

This clone was detected once. The chain employs TRBV18 and TRBJ2-1, with D perhaps matching TRBD2 (6 bases). The germline V gene has CDR1 KGHSH and CDR2 LQKENI. The CDR3 consists of 14 residues. With 8 bases removed from V and 1 base from J, the gap between germline ends came to 12 bases. For the CDR3, the DNA is TGTGCCAGCCGTGGCGGGGAATCCTACAATGAGCAGTTCTTC. As protein: CASRGGESYNEQFF.

Here the CDR3 reads CASSDPGEGTDTQYF. The CDR3, as DNA: TGCGCCAGCAGTGATCCGGGAGAGGGAACAGATACGCAGTATTTT. The chain joins TRBV10-1 to TRBJ2-3; tentative D call: TRBD2 (6 bases). The V end lost 3 bases, the J end lost 3 bases, and 13 bases lay between the germline ends. Germline CDR1 is WNHNN and CDR2 is SYGVQD (reference sequence). This CDR3 comprises 15 residues.

J is TRBJ2-1 and V is TRBV19; 11 bases agree with TRBD1. Losses at the gene ends were 5 bases for V and 4 bases for J; bases not matched to a gene: 7. CDR3 length equals 16 residues. Germline values: CDR1 LNHDA, CDR2 SQIVND (reference sequence). The CDR3 region has the DNA TGTGCCAGTAGTGCCGGACAGGGGGCCTATTACAATGAGCAGTTCTTC. Translating it yields CASSAGQGAYYNEQFF.

The gene calls are TRBV28 and TRBJ1-6; 7 bases agree with TRBD1. The ends lost 7 bases at V and 8 bases at J; junction bases unmatched: 8. CDR3 length: 14 amino acids. Germline CDR1 reads MDHEN; CDR2 reads SYDVKM. The CDR3 DNA sequence: TGTGCCAGCACCACCGGGACAGCCTATTCACCCCTCCACTTT. Translation: CASTTGTAYSPLHF.

The gene calls are TRBV19 and TRBJ1-5, with D maybe TRBD1 (5 bases). Trimming cost V 6 bases and J 1 base, with 19 bases left between them. CDR1 LNHDA and CDR2 SQIVND come from the germline V gene (reference sequence). The CDR3 extends over 17 amino acids. The CDR3 DNA reads as TGTGCCAGTAGCCTAATCCCTAGACAGCCAAGCAATCAGCCCCAGCATTTT. It translates to CASSLIPRQPSNQPQHF. Full variable domain (rest looked up from reference TRBV19 and TRBJ1-5): DGGITQSPKYLFRKEGQNVTLSCEQNLNHDAMYWYRQDPGQGLRLIYYSQIVNDFQKGDIAEGYSVSREKKESFPLTVTSAQKNPTAFYLCASSLIPRQPSNQPQHFGDGTRLSIL.

The chain uses TRBV13 and TRBJ2-7, with a weak D call TRBD2 (6 bases). Trimming removed 6 bases at V and 0 bases at J, with 12 bases between. Germline V lookup: CDR1 PRHDT, CDR2 FYEKMQ (reference sequence). The CDR3 is 14 residues long. The CDR3 loop is CASSYGGVSYEQYF. Written as DNA, the CDR3 is TGTGCCAGCAGTTATGGCGGGGTCTCCTACGAGCAGTACTTC.